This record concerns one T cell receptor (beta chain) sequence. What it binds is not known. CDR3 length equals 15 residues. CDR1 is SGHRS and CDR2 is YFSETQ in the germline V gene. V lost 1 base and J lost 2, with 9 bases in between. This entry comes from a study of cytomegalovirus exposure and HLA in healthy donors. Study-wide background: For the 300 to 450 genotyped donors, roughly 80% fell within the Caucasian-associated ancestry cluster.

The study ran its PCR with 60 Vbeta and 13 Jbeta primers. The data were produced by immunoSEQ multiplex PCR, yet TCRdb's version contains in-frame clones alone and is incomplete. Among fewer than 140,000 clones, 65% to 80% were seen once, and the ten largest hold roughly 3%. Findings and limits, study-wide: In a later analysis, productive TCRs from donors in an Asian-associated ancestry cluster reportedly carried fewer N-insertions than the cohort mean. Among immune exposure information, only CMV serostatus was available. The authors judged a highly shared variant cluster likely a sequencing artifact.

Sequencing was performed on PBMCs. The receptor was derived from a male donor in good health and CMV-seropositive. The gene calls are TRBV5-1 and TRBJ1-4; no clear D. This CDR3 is CASSLRELTNEKLFF. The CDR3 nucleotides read TGCGCCAGCAGCTTGCGGGAGTTGACTAATGAAAAACTGTTTTTT.